This T cell receptor beta chain emerged from a study of response to subunit inactivated influenza vaccine. On this clonotype: Its antigen is still unknown.

From the RT-PCR reads, TCRdb called clonotypes with MiXCR, one entry per CDR3 protein. The sample holds roughly 760,000 distinct CDR3 sequences; approximately 22% are singletons and the top ten take more than 8.5%. CDR3 length: 13 amino acids. The V gene lost 8 bases and the J gene lost 4 bases, with 17 bases spanning the gap. Per germline, CDR1 GTSNPN and CDR2 SVGIG (reference sequence). General study points: Seasonal influenza vaccination, on each occasion, was suggested by the authors to recruit few new T cells.

The clonotype originates from a man aged 45-65 years who received an inactivated influenza vaccine. The sample consisted of PBMCs from blood, taken about 5 days after vaccination. The chain couples TRBV30 to TRBJ2-5, with D perhaps being TRBD1 or TRBD2 (6 bases each). The CDR3 nucleotides are TGTGCCACGGGGGCCCAGTCAGGAGAGACCCAGTACTTC. Residues: CATGAQSGETQYF.